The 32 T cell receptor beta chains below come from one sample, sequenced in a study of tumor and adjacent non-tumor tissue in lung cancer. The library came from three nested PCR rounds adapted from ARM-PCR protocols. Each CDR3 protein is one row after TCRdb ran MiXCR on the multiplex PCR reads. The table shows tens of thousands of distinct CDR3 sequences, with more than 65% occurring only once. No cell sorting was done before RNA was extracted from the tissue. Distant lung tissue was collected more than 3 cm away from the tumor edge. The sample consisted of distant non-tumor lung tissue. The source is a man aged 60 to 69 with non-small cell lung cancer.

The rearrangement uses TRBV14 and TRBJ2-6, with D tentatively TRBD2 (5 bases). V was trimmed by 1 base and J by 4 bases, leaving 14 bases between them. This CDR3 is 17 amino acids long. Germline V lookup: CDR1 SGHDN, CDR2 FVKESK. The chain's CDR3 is CASSQGVAIWGANVLTF. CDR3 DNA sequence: TGTGCCAGCAGCCAAGGAGTAGCGATCTGGGGGGCCAACGTCCTGACTTTC.

For the CDR3, the DNA is TGTGCCAGCAGCCTGGGAGTCGCGTCCCAGTACTTC. Encoded protein: CASSLGVASQYF. The rearrangement uses TRBV5-6 and TRBJ2-5; the D gene is possibly TRBD2 (5 bases). Germline V gene data show CDR1 as SGHDT and CDR2 as YYEEEE. V lost 4 bases and J 9 bases, leaving 13 bases between the germline ends. The CDR3 is 12 residues long.

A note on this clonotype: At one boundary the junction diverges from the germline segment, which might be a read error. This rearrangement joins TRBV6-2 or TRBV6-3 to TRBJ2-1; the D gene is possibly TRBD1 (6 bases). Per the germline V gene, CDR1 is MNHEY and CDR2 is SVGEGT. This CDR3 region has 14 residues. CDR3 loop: CAGSRQDSYNEEFF. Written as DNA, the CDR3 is TGTGCCGGCAGTAGACAGGATTCCTACAATGAGGAGTTCTTC.

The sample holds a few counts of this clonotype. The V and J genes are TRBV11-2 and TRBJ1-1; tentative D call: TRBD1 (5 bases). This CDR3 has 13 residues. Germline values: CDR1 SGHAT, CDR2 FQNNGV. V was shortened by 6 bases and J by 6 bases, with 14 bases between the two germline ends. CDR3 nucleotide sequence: TGTGCCAGCAGTCGACAGACTTACGCTGAAGCTTTCTTT. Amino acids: CASSRQTYAEAFF.

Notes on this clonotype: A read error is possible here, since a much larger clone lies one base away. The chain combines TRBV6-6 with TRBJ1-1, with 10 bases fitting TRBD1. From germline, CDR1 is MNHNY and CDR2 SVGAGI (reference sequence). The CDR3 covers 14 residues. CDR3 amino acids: CVSTSRTGGTEAFF. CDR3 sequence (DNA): TGTGTCAGCACTTCCCGGACAGGGGGGACTGAAGCTTTCTTT.

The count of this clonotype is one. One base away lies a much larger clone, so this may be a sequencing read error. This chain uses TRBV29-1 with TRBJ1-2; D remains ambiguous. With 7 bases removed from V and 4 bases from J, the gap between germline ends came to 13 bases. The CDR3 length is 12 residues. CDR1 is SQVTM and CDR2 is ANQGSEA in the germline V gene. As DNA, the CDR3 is TGCAGCGCCGAACATAACGGCTATGGCTACACCTTC. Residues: CSAEHNGYGYTF. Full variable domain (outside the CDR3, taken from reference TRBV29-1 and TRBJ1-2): SAVISQKPSRDICQRGTSLTIQCQVDSQVTMMFWYRQQPGQSLTLIATANQGSEATYESGFVIDKFPISRPNLTFSTLTVSNMSPEDSSIYLCSAEHNGYGYTFGSGTRLTVV.

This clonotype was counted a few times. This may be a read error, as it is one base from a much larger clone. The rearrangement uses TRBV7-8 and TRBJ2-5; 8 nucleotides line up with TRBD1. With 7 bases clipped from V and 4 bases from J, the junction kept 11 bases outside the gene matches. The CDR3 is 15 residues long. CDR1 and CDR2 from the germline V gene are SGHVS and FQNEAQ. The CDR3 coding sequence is TGTGCCAGCACTCAGGGGGCAGGGGACGGAGAGACCCAGTACTTC. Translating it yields CASTQGAGDGETQYF.

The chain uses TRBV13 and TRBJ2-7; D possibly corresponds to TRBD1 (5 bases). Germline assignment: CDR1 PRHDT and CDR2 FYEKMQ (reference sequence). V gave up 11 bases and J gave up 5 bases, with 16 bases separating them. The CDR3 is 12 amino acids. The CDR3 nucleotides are TGTGCCTGCAAGGATAGGGGAAACGAGCAGTACTTC. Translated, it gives CACKDRGNEQYF.

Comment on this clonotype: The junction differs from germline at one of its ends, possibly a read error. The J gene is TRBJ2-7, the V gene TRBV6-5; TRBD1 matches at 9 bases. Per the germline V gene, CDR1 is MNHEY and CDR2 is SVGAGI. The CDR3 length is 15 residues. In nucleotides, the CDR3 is TGTGCCAGCAGTTCAGGACAGGGGACCTCCTACGAGCAATACTTC. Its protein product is CASSSGQGTSYEQYF.

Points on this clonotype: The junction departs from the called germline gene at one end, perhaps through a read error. DNA of the CDR3: TGTACCAGCAGATACGACAGGACCCAGCCCCAGCATTTT. It codes for CTSRYDRTQPQHF. This rearrangement joins TRBV12-3 or TRBV12-4 to TRBJ1-5, with D perhaps TRBD1 (6 bases). This CDR3 is built from 13 residues.

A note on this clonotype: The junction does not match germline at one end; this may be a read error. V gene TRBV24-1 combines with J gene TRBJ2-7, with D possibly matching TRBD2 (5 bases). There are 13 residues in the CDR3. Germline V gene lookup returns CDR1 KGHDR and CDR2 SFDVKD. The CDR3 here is CATSVAQCYEQYF. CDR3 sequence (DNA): TGTGCCACCAGTGTAGCGCAGTGTTACGAGCAGTACTTT.

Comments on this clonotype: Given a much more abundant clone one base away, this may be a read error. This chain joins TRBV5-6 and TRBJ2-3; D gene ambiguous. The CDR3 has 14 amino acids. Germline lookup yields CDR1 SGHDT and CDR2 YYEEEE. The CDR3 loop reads CASSTAEITDTQCF. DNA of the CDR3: TGTGCCAGCAGCACGGCGGAAATCACAGATACGCAGTGTTTT.

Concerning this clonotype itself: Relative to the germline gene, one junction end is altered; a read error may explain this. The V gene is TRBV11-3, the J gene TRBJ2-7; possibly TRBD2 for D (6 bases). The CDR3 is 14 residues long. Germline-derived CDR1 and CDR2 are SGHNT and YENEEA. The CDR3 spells CASGLTAGNYEQYF. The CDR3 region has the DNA TGTGCCAGCGGCTTAACGGCGGGGAACTACGAGCAGTACTTC.

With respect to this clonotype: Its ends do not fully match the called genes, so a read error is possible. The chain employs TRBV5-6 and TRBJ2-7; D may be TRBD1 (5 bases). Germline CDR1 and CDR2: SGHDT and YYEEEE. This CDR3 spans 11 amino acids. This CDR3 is CVSSFDQGLDF. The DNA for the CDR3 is TGTGTCAGCAGCTTCGACCAGGGCTTGGACTTC. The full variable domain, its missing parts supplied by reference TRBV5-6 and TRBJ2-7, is DAGVTQSPTHLIKTRGQQVTLRCSPKSGHDTVSWYQQALGQGPQFIFQYYEEEERQRGNFPDRFSGHQFPNYSSELNVNALLLGDSALYLCVSSFDQGLDFGPGTRLTVT.

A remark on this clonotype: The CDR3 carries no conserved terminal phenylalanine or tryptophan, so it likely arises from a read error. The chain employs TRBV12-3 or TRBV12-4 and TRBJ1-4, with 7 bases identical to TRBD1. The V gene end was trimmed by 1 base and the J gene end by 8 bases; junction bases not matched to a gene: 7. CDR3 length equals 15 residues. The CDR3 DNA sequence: TGTGCCAGCAGTTTAGGACTCAGGGGGAACGAAAAACTGTTTTCT. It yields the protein CASSLGLRGNEKLFS.

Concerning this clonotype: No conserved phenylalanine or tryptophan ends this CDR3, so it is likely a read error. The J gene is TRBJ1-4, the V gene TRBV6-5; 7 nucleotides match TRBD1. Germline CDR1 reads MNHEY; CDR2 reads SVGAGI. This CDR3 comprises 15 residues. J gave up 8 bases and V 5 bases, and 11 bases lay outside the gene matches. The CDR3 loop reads CASSHPGQGGEKLFL. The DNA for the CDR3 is TGTGCCAGCAGTCACCCGGGGCAGGGGGGAGAAAAACTGTTTTTA.

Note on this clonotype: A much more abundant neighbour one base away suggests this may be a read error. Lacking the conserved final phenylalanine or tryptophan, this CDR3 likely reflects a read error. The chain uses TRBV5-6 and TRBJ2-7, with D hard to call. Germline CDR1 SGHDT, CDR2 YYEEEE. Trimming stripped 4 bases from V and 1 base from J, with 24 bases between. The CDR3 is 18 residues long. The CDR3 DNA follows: TGTGCCAGCAGCCCGCTCCGGGCGCGGAGCTGGCTTTCCTACGAGCAGTACTCC. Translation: CASSPLRARSWLSYEQYS.

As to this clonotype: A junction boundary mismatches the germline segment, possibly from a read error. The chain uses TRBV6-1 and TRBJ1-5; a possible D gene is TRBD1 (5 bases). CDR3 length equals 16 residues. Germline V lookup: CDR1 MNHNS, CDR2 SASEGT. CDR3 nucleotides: TGTGCCAGCAGCCGACACAGGAATGGGTCCGTCCAGCCCCAGCAGTTT. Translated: CASSRHRNGSVQPQQF.

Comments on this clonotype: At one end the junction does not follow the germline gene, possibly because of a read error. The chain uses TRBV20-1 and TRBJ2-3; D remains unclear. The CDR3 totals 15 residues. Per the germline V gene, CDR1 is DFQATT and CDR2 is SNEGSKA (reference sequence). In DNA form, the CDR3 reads TGCAGTGCGGACGCTAGAACGGTAGCATCAGATACGCAGTTTTTT. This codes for CSADARTVASDTQFF.

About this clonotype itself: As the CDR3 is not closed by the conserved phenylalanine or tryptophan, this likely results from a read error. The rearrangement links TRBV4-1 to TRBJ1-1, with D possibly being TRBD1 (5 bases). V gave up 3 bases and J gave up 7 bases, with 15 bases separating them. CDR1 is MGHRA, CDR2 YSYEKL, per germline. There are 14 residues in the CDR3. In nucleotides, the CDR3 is TGCGCCAGCAGCCAGGCTGACAGACTCTTTGAAGCTTTCTCT. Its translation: CASSQADRLFEAFS.

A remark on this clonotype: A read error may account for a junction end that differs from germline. DNA of the CDR3: TGTGCCAGCAGCTTGGAGGCCCTCACAGTTACGCAGTATTTT. Protein sequence: CASSLEALTVTQYF. The chain employs TRBV5-4 and TRBJ2-3; no clear D. Germline CDR1 and CDR2: SGHNT and YYREEE (reference sequence). The CDR3 runs to 14 residues.

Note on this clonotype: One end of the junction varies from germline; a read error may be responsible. CDR3 nucleotide sequence: TGCGGCGTTACAGACAGTACGTCTGAGACCCAGTACTTC. Translation: CGVTDSTSETQYF. The chain employs TRBV29-1 and TRBJ2-5; D is possibly TRBD1 (5 bases). The germline gives CDR1 SQVTM, CDR2 ANQGSEA. The CDR3 length is 13 residues.

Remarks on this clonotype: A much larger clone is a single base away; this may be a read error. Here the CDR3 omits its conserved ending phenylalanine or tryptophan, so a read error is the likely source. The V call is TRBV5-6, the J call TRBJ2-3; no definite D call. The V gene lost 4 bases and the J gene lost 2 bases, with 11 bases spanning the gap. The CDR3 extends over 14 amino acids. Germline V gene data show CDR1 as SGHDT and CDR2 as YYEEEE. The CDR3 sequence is CASSTAEITDTQYY. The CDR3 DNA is TGTGCCAGCAGCACGGCGGAAATCACAGATACGCAGTATTAT.

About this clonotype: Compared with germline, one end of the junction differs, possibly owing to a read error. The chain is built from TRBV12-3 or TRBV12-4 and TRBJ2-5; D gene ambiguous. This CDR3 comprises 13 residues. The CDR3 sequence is CASSLSPQEIQNF. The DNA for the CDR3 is TGTGCGAGCAGTTTATCCCCCCAGGAGATCCAGAACTTC.

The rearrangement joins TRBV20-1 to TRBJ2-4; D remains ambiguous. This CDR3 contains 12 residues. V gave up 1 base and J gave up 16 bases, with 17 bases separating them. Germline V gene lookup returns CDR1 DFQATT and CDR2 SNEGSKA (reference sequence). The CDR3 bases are TGCAGTGCTAGAGGGCCTCAAAACACTCAATACTTC. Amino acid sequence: CSARGPQNTQYF.

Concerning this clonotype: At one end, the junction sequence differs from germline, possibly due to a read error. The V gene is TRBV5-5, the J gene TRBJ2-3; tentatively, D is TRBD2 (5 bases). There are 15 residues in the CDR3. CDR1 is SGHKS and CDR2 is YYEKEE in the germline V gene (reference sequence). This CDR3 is CASSLGVALLGTLYF. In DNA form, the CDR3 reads TGTGCCAGCAGCCTGGGAGTAGCCCTCCTTGGTACGCTGTATTTT.

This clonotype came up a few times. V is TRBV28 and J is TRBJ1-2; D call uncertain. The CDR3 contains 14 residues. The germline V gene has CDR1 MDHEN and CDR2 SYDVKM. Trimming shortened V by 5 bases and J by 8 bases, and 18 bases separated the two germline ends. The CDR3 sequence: CASSPLWTKNGYTF. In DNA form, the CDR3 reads TGTGCCAGCAGTCCGCTATGGACCAAAAACGGCTACACCTTC.

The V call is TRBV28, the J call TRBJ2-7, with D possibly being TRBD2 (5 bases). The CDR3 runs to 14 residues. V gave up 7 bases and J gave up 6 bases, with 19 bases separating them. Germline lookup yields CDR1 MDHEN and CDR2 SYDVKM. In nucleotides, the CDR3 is TGTGCCAGCACCATTGGGCATGGCGGGTTCGAGCAGTACTTC. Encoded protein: CASTIGHGGFEQYF. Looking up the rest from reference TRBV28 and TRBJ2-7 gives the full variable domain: DVKVTQSSRYLVKRTGEKVFLECVQDMDHENMFWYRQDPGLGLRLIYFSYDVKMKEKGDIPEGYSVSREKKERFSLILESASTNQTSMYLCASTIGHGGFEQYFGPGTRLTVT.

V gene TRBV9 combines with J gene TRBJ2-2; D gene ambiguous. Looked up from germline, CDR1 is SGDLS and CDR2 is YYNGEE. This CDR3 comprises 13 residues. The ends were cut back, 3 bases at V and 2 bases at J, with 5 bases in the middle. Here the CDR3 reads CASSGRNTGELFF. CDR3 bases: TGTGCCAGCAGCGGACGAAACACCGGGGAGCTGTTTTTT.

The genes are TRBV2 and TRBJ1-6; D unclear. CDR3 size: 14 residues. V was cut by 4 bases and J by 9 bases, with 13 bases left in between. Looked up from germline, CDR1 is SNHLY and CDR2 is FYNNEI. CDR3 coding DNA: TGTGCCAGCAGTGTCAGTACAGAAACTTCACCCCTCCACTTT. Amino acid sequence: CASSVSTETSPLHF.

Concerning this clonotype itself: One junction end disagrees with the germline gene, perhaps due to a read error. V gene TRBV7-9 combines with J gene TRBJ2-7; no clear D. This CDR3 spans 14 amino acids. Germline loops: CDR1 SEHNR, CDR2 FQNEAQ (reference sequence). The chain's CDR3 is CASSFSLPGCEQYF. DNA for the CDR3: TGTGCTAGCAGCTTTTCCTTGCCTGGCTGCGAGCAGTACTTC.

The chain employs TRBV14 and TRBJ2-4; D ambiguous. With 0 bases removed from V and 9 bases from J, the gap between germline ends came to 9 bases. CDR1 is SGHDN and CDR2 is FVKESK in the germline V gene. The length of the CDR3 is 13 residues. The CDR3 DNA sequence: TGTGCCAGCAGCCAAGACATGGAAAGCATTCAGTACTTC. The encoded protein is CASSQDMESIQYF.